This section outlines one T cell receptor beta chain sequence together with its context. Its antigen is undetermined. This record comes from a study of T cell responses to AZD1222 COVID-19 vaccine. J was trimmed by 2 bases and V by 8 bases; bases with no gene match: 4. Germline CDR1 MRHNA, CDR2 SNTAGT. This CDR3 contains 14 residues. Whole-study findings and limits: Only after the peak T cell response were repertoires sampled. The donors showed a predominance of white British ancestry and of females, with possible underestimation of clonal diversity.

Sequenced by immunoSEQ multiplex PCR; TCRdb stores in-frame clones only, minus some. The sample lists 160,000 or so clones, about 89% occurring once. The clonotype originates from an adult who received the AZD1222 COVID-19 vaccine. The source material was peripheral blood, sampled 28 days after the second AZD1222 dose. The J gene is TRBJ2-5, the V gene TRBV6-4, with 11 bases that match TRBD2. For the CDR3, the DNA is TGTGCCAGCGGACTAGCGGGCTTACAAGAGACCCAGTACTTC. Its translation is CASGLAGLQETQYF.